These 25 T cell receptor beta chains share one sample of origin, sequenced in a study of technical replicates of blood from a handful of donors. The table came from immunoSEQ multiplex PCR; TCRdb's copy has only in-frame clones and leaves some out. The repertoire holds 45,000 to 55,000 clones, approximately 95% seen once, with 0.35% to 0.5% in the top ten. The specimen sequenced was T cells isolated from PBMCs. The receptors derive from a human donor in good health.

The rearrangement links TRBV7-9 to TRBJ1-2, with TRBD1 matching 10 bases. Germline assignment: CDR1 SEHNR and CDR2 FQNEAQ (reference sequence). The length of the CDR3 is 15 residues. V shed 1 base and J 3 bases; nucleotides not matched to a gene: 2. Here the CDR3 reads CASSLDDRGHYGYTF. CDR3 coding DNA: TGTGCCAGCAGCTTAGATGACAGGGGGCACTATGGCTACACCTTC.

The rearrangement links TRBV9 to TRBJ2-7; 8 nucleotides agree with TRBD2. This CDR3 has 14 amino acids. CDR1 is SGDLS and CDR2 is YYNGEE in the germline V gene. V shed 0 bases, J shed 6 bases, and the junction held 5 bases outside the gene matches. CDR3 sequence reads: CASSVGLAGGEQYF. The CDR3 DNA reads TGTGCCAGCAGCGTAGGGTTGGCGGGGGGCGAGCAGTACTTC.

The rearrangement uses TRBV27 and TRBJ2-1, with 7 bases lining up with TRBD1. With V trimmed by 5 bases and J by 9 bases, 7 bases remained unmatched. CDR1 is MNHEY, CDR2 SMNVEV, per germline (reference sequence). This CDR3 spans 13 amino acids. In DNA, the CDR3 is TGTGCCAGCAGTCGAAAGACAGGGCTTGAGCAGTTCTTC. Its protein is CASSRKTGLEQFF.

The rearrangement links TRBV9 to TRBJ2-3; unclear D gene. The germline V gene has CDR1 SGDLS and CDR2 YYNGEE. The V end lost 1 base, the J end lost 4 bases, and 13 bases lay between the germline ends. The CDR3 contains 15 residues. CDR3 nucleotide sequence: TGTGCCAGCAGCGTAAGTGAATCCAGGTCAGATACGCAGTATTTT. This codes for CASSVSESRSDTQYF. Drawing the rest from reference TRBV9 and TRBJ2-3, the complete variable domain is DSGVTQTPKHLITATGQRVTLRCSPRSGDLSVYWYQQSLDQGLQFLIQYYNGEERAKGNILERFSAQQFPDLHSELNLSSLELGDSALYFCASSVSESRSDTQYFGPGTRLTVL.

V is TRBV13 and J is TRBJ1-2; no firm D call. The CDR3 covers 13 residues. Germline loops: CDR1 PRHDT, CDR2 FYEKMQ (reference sequence). V gave up 4 bases and J gave up 4 bases, with 10 bases separating them. CDR3 residues: CASSSGRSYGYTF. The CDR3 region has the DNA TGTGCCAGCAGCTCAGGACGGAGCTATGGCTACACCTTC.

This chain links TRBV19 with TRBJ1-5; D unclear. Germline V gene sequence: CDR1 LNHDA, CDR2 SQIVND (reference sequence). The CDR3 runs 14 residues. V gave up 4 bases and J gave up 4 bases, with 11 bases separating them. The CDR3 DNA is TGTGCCAGTAGTACCGAGGGTTATAATCAGCCCCAGCATTTT. The encoded protein is CASSTEGYNQPQHF. The full variable domain, completed using reference TRBV19 and TRBJ1-5, is DGGITQSPKYLFRKEGQNVTLSCEQNLNHDAMYWYRQDPGQGLRLIYYSQIVNDFQKGDIAEGYSVSREKKESFPLTVTSAQKNPTAFYLCASSTEGYNQPQHFGDGTRLSIL.

The chain employs TRBV7-3 and TRBJ1-1, with a weak D call TRBD1 (6 bases). CDR1 is SGHTA and CDR2 is FQGTGA in the germline V gene. V was pared by 2 bases and J by 5 bases, with 12 bases between. This CDR3 comprises 14 residues. Here the CDR3 reads CASSLGPGTTEAFF. In nucleotides, the CDR3 is TGTGCCAGCAGCTTAGGTCCCGGGACAACTGAAGCTTTCTTT.

This chain joins TRBV5-6 and TRBJ1-1; 8 bases are shared with TRBD1. J was trimmed by 5 bases and V by 1 base; bases with no gene match: 10. The length of the CDR3 is 16 residues. Germline-derived CDR1 and CDR2 are SGHDT and YYEEEE. CDR3 coding DNA: TGTGCCAGCAGCTTGTACCAATACAGGGGGTGGACTGAAGCTTTCTTT. It codes for CASSLYQYRGWTEAFF.

The CDR3 DNA follows: TGCAGCGTTGCCGGGACTAGCTTAGATACGCAGTATTTT. Its protein product is CSVAGTSLDTQYF. The chain uses TRBV29-1 and TRBJ2-3; TRBD2 agrees at 9 bases. Germline CDR1 and CDR2: SQVTM and ANQGSEA. CDR3 size: 13 residues. V shed 4 bases and J 5 bases; nucleotides not matched to a gene: 4.

A single count supports this clone. The chain couples TRBV6-5 to TRBJ1-4; D unresolved. CDR1 is MNHEY and CDR2 is SVGAGI in the germline V gene. The CDR3 extends over 13 amino acids. V lost 7 bases, J lost 11 bases, and 17 bases lay in between. The CDR3 spells CASMKGPGEKLFF. CDR3 coding DNA: TGTGCCAGCATGAAGGGTCCTGGGGAGAAACTGTTTTTT.

This clone was seen only a few times. The rearrangement uses TRBV10-3 and TRBJ2-3; D possibly corresponds to TRBD1 (6 bases). CDR1 ENHRY and CDR2 SYGVKD come from the germline V gene. This CDR3 is built from 18 residues. Between the trimmed V and J ends, which lost 0 bases and 2 bases, there was a span of 18 bases. CDR3 DNA sequence: TGTGCCATCAGTGAGTCCGGTCCAGGACAGTTGACCACAGATACGCAGTATTTT. Its protein product is CAISESGPGQLTTDTQYF.

The genes are TRBV2 and TRBJ2-7, with a tentative D call TRBD2 (6 bases). Trimming cost V 3 bases and J 4 bases, with 10 bases left between them. Germline lookup yields CDR1 SNHLY and CDR2 FYNNEI. This CDR3 region has 13 residues. For the CDR3, the DNA is TGTGCCAGCAGTGATGGGGGGAGGTACGAGCAGTACTTC. Protein product: CASSDGGRYEQYF.

The chain recombines TRBV7-9 with TRBJ2-7, with TRBD1 matching 9 bases. Unmatched junction bases numbered 19, after V lost 4 bases and J lost 9 bases. Germline CDR1 reads SEHNR; CDR2 reads FQNEAQ (reference sequence). The CDR3 sequence is 17 residues long. In nucleotides, the CDR3 is TGTGCCAGCAGCTCTATGGGCGTGACAGGGGGAAAATTCGGGCAGTACTTC. Translation: CASSSMGVTGGKFGQYF.

The chain couples TRBV4-2 to TRBJ2-7; TRBD1 matches at 7 bases. CDR1 is LGHNA and CDR2 is YNFKEQ in the germline V gene. Trimming took 3 bases from V and 5 from J; bases not matched to a gene: 10. This CDR3 region has 15 residues. The CDR3 bases are TGTGCCAGCAGCCAGGAAGACAGGGTCAACAACGAGCAGTACTTC. It is translated as CASSQEDRVNNEQYF.

This clone showed up just a few times. The chain links TRBV4-2 to TRBJ2-7, with 8 positions matching TRBD2. V trimming: 0 bases; J trimming: 5 bases; junction bases outside the gene matches: 3. The CDR3 consists of 14 residues. Germline CDR1 and CDR2: LGHNA and YNFKEQ. This chain's CDR3 is CASSQDRLANEQYF. Here the CDR3 DNA reads TGTGCCAGCAGCCAAGATCGACTAGCGAACGAGCAGTACTTC.

The genes are TRBV13 and TRBJ2-7; a possible D gene is TRBD1 (6 bases). The CDR3 sequence is 13 residues long. The V end was cut by 2 bases, the J end by 5 bases, with 10 bases between. Germline V gene lookup returns CDR1 PRHDT and CDR2 FYEKMQ (reference sequence). CDR3 protein: CASSLLGDNEQYF. The DNA of the CDR3 is TGTGCCAGCAGCTTACTCGGGGACAACGAGCAGTACTTC.

The chain combines TRBV5-1 with TRBJ2-3; possible D gene TRBD1, 7 bases. Trimming left V 2 bases short and J 1 base short, with 20 bases between. Germline assignment: CDR1 SGHRS and CDR2 YFSETQ. There are 18 residues in the CDR3. The DNA for the CDR3 is TGCGCCAGCAGCTTCGGGAGAAAGGGGGCCGGCGGCACAGATACGCAGTATTTT. Its translation: CASSFGRKGAGGTDTQYF.

The V call is TRBV18, the J call TRBJ2-7, with TRBD2 matching 8 bases. V shed 3 bases and J 3 bases; nucleotides not matched to a gene: 7. The CDR3 runs to 15 residues. Germline V CDR1 and CDR2: KGHSH, LQKENI. The CDR3 coding sequence is TGTGCCAGCTCACCCTTGCGGGAGGTGAACTACGAGCAGTACTTC. The encoded protein is CASSPLREVNYEQYF.

The chain employs TRBV18 and TRBJ1-5; unclear D gene. The CDR3 loop spans 12 amino acids. CDR1 KGHSH and CDR2 LQKENI come from the germline V gene. Trimming cost V 3 bases and J 7 bases, with 7 bases left between them. The CDR3 reads CASSPTGQPQHF. In DNA form, the CDR3 reads TGTGCCAGCTCACCGACGGGGCAGCCCCAGCATTTT.

The V gene is TRBV29-1, the J gene TRBJ1-1; D remains ambiguous. Germline loops: CDR1 SQVTM, CDR2 ANQGSEA. V lost 3 bases, J lost 5 bases, and 10 bases lay in between. This CDR3 contains 12 residues. The CDR3 protein is CSVDGLGTEAFF. For the CDR3, the DNA is TGCAGCGTTGACGGCCTAGGTACTGAAGCTTTCTTT.

This clone was seen only once. The chain is built from TRBV29-1 and TRBJ1-2; 10 bases map to TRBD1. The CDR3 extends over 15 amino acids. V shed 5 bases, J shed 8 bases, and the junction held 14 bases outside the gene matches. Germline V gene data show CDR1 as SQVTM and CDR2 as ANQGSEA. The CDR3 loop reads CSVRGQGGFLRGYTF. The DNA for the CDR3 is TGCAGCGTTCGAGGACAGGGGGGTTTCCTCCGGGGCTACACCTTC.

The chain links TRBV2 to TRBJ1-4; no reliable D call. Germline V gives CDR1 SNHLY, CDR2 FYNNEI. The length of the CDR3 is 13 residues. The V and J ends lost 2 bases and 8 bases respectively, with 9 bases between them. The DNA for the CDR3 is TGTGCCAGCAGTGAAAGGACGGGAGAAAAACTGTTTTTT. Its translation: CASSERTGEKLFF.

This clone was seen a single time. The gene calls are TRBV7-9 and TRBJ1-2; 7 nucleotides line up with TRBD1. Germline-derived CDR1 and CDR2 are SEHNR and FQNEAQ (reference sequence). The CDR3 runs to 14 residues. After removal of 5 bases from V and 4 bases from J, the junction contained 7 bases not matched to a gene. In DNA, the CDR3 is TGTGCCAGCAGCGTACCGGGACAGACCTATGGCTACACCTTC. Translating gives CASSVPGQTYGYTF.

The J gene is TRBJ2-7, the V gene TRBV9; D is undetermined. In germline, CDR1 is SGDLS, CDR2 YYNGEE. The CDR3 extends over 13 amino acids. Trimming removed 2 bases at V and 0 bases at J, with 6 bases between. As DNA, the CDR3 is TGTGCCAGCAGCGTCACGAGCTCCTACGAGCAGTACTTC. It encodes CASSVTSSYEQYF. The variable domain in full, with the rest retrieved from reference TRBV9 and TRBJ2-7, is DSGVTQTPKHLITATGQRVTLRCSPRSGDLSVYWYQQSLDQGLQFLIQYYNGEERAKGNILERFSAQQFPDLHSELNLSSLELGDSALYFCASSVTSSYEQYFGPGTRLTVT.

The chain has TRBV11-3 and TRBJ2-7; no definite D call. Germline values: CDR1 SGHNT, CDR2 YENEEA. V lost 1 base, J lost 5 bases, and 6 bases lay in between. The CDR3 is 12 amino acids. CDR3 nucleotide sequence: TGTGCCAGCAGCTTAGGGTCTAACGAGCAGTACTTC. It translates to CASSLGSNEQYF.